This TCR beta chain was recorded in a study of T cells after yellow fever vaccination. Study observations and caveats: Weaker in magnitude, the secondary response showed a faster peak on day 5 versus 15.

Germline V gene lookup returns CDR1 SGHRS and CDR2 YFSETQ. There are 16 residues in the CDR3. Germline trimming cut 4 bases from V and 3 bases from J; bases unmatched to any gene: 9. This clonotype appeared many times. The target antigen is unknown. From the 5' RACE reads, TCRdb called clonotypes with MiXCR, one entry per CDR3 protein. The sample yields about 400,000 distinct CDR3 sequences, around 6.5% seen once. This chain connects TRBV5-1 to TRBJ2-3; 9 nucleotides align to TRBD2. Sequenced here: PBMCs, sampled 5 days after the yellow fever booster vaccination. This TCR derives from a man aged 30 to 45 who received the YFV17D yellow fever vaccine. The CDR3 reads CASSPRGLAQTDTQYF. In DNA form, the CDR3 reads TGCGCCAGCAGCCCAAGGGGACTAGCCCAAACAGATACGCAGTATTTT.